Each of the 24 T cell receptor beta chains below was sequenced from the same sample in a study of blood T cell repertoires in COVID-19. Some clones are missing from TCRdb's copy, which holds only in-frame ones; the method was immunoSEQ multiplex PCR. This sample has roughly 87,000 clones, with roughly 82% found just once. Sequencing was performed on peripheral blood. All receptors derive from a man in his fifties or sixties with active COVID-19.

There are a few counts of this clone. The CDR3 bases are TGTGCCAGCAGCGTCGAGTTCAACCAGCCCCAGCATTTT. It translates to CASSVEFNQPQHF. The V gene is TRBV5-5, the J gene TRBJ1-5; D is unresolved. The CDR3 runs to 13 residues. Germline values: CDR1 SGHKS, CDR2 YYEKEE (reference sequence). With 4 bases removed from V and 7 bases from J, the gap between germline ends came to 12 bases.

V gene TRBV30 combines with J gene TRBJ2-1; possibly TRBD2 for D (6 bases). Germline CDR1 GTSNPN, CDR2 SVGIG (reference sequence). Trimming removed 0 bases at V and 7 bases at J, with 7 bases between. The length of the CDR3 is 12 residues. CDR3 sequence: CAWSVRGNEQFF. CDR3 sequence (DNA): TGTGCCTGGAGTGTACGGGGGAATGAGCAGTTCTTC.

The J gene is TRBJ1-4, the V gene TRBV5-1; D possibly corresponds to TRBD1 (5 bases). Germline V CDR1 and CDR2: SGHRS, YFSETQ. This CDR3 contains 15 residues. V was cut by 4 bases and J by 5 bases, with 15 bases left in between. CDR3 residues: CASSPQGQENEKLFF. The CDR3 coding sequence is TGCGCCAGCAGCCCCCAAGGACAAGAGAATGAAAAACTGTTTTTT.

The rearrangement uses TRBV5-1 and TRBJ2-7; 8 positions match TRBD1. Germline V gives CDR1 SGHRS, CDR2 YFSETQ. V shed 0 bases and J 4 bases; nucleotides not matched to a gene: 6. The CDR3 covers 15 residues. CDR3 bases: TGCGCCAGCAGCTTGGAGCCAGGGGGCTTTTACGAGCAGTACTTC. Amino acid sequence: CASSLEPGGFYEQYF.

This clone appeared a few times. The gene calls are TRBV5-1 and TRBJ2-1; D is uncertain. CDR3 length: 14 residues. V was clipped by 2 bases and J by 9 bases, with 15 bases between them. Germline V CDR1 and CDR2: SGHRS, YFSETQ. The CDR3 is CASSLAFISSEQFF. For the CDR3, the DNA is TGCGCCAGCAGCTTAGCGTTTATCTCCAGTGAGCAGTTCTTC.

The V gene is TRBV15, the J gene TRBJ1-1; TRBD1 is a possible D gene (5 bases). Germline V gives CDR1 LNHNV, CDR2 YYDKDF (reference sequence). This CDR3 spans 13 amino acids. Trimming cost V 2 bases and J 1 base, with 5 bases left between them. The CDR3, as DNA: TGTGCCACCAGCAGAACAGGGAACACTGAAGCTTTCTTT. Translated: CATSRTGNTEAFF. The entire variable domain, with the rest obtained from reference TRBV15 and TRBJ1-1, is as follows: DAMVIQNPRYQVTQFGKPVTLSCSQTLNHNVMYWYQQKSSQAPKLLFHYYDKDFNNEADTPDNFQSRRPNTSFCFLDIRSPGLGDTAMYLCATSRTGNTEAFFGQGTRLTVV.

The rearrangement links TRBV6-5 to TRBJ2-1; 10 bases match TRBD2. CDR1 and CDR2 (germline): MNHEY, SVGAGI. The CDR3 totals 15 residues. J gave up 7 bases and V 5 bases, and 8 bases lay outside the gene matches. CDR3 sequence (DNA): TGTGCCAGCAGTAGGAGCGGGAGGGCCTTTAATGAGCAGTTCTTC. This gives the protein CASSRSGRAFNEQFF.

This clone was seen just once. V and J are TRBV14 and TRBJ1-1; D is perhaps TRBD1 (6 bases). The germline V and J ends were trimmed by 2 bases and 11 bases, with 15 bases remaining between them. Germline CDR1 and CDR2: SGHDN and FVKESK. The length of the CDR3 is 13 residues. The CDR3 reads CASSQNAGTLAFF. The CDR3 nucleotides read TGTGCCAGCAGCCAAAATGCCGGGACACTCGCTTTCTTT.

This sequence joins TRBV6-1 and TRBJ1-5; 8 bases align to TRBD1. Germline V CDR1 and CDR2: MNHNS, SASEGT. J lost 6 bases, V lost 1 base, and 2 bases had no gene match. The CDR3 covers 14 residues. The CDR3 reads CASSEGTGSQPQHF. CDR3 nucleotides: TGTGCCAGCAGTGAAGGGACAGGGAGTCAGCCCCAGCATTTT.

V gene TRBV28 combines with J gene TRBJ1-2, with TRBD1 matching 11 bases. The junction had 7 bases not matched to a gene; V was cut back by 2 bases and J by 8 bases. Germline assignment: CDR1 MDHEN and CDR2 SYDVKM. The CDR3 is 15 amino acids. This chain's CDR3 is CASSLKGQGERGYTF. CDR3 DNA: TGTGCCAGCAGTTTAAAGGGACAGGGGGAACGCGGCTACACCTTC.

This clone has only one observation. The chain couples TRBV20-1 to TRBJ2-1; 8 bases line up with TRBD2. Germline V gives CDR1 DFQATT, CDR2 SNEGSKA (reference sequence). V gave up 3 bases and J gave up 0 bases; unmatched junction bases: 16. The CDR3 is made up of 19 amino acids. The CDR3 coding sequence is TGCAGTGCTAGTCTAGCGGGCATACAGTACGAAAGCTCCTACAATGAGCAGTTCTTC. Its translation is CSASLAGIQYESSYNEQFF.

The rearrangement links TRBV4-3 to TRBJ2-2, with 7 bases fitting TRBD1. V gave up 4 bases and J gave up 2 bases; unmatched junction bases: 10. CDR1 and CDR2 (germline): LGHNA, YSLEER. CDR3 size: 17 residues. This CDR3 reads CASSRHRGGSNTGELFF. In DNA, the CDR3 is TGCGCCAGCAGCCGACACCGAGGGGGCAGTAACACCGGGGAGCTGTTTTTT.

The rearrangement uses TRBV18 and TRBJ2-7; D is possibly TRBD1 (5 bases). Germline V gene data show CDR1 as KGHSH and CDR2 as LQKENI. This CDR3 spans 16 amino acids. Trimming took off 5 bases at V and 0 bases at J, with 17 bases between the two ends. For the CDR3, the DNA is TGTGCCAGCTCATCCGTAGCAGGGTCCCACTCCTACGAGCAGTACTTC. It translates to CASSSVAGSHSYEQYF.

The gene calls are TRBV28 and TRBJ1-6; TRBD1 agrees at 9 bases. Germline loops: CDR1 MDHEN, CDR2 SYDVKM. The ends lost 2 bases at V and 9 bases at J; junction bases unmatched: 11. CDR3 length equals 17 residues. The CDR3 bases are TGTGCCAGCAGTTTAGGACAGGGGATTCGTTTGATTTCACCCCTCCACTTT. Translation: CASSLGQGIRLISPLHF.

CDR3 coding DNA: TGTGCCAGCAGTGAACCCAGGTCCACAGATACGCAGTATTTT. Its translation: CASSEPRSTDTQYF. This chain links TRBV6-1 with TRBJ2-3; D is uncertain. This CDR3 spans 14 amino acids. V gave up 2 bases and J gave up 2 bases, with 8 bases separating them. Per germline, CDR1 MNHNS and CDR2 SASEGT.

V usage is TRBV19 and J usage is TRBJ1-2; tentatively, D is TRBD1 (6 bases). CDR3 size: 13 residues. The V and J ends lost 0 bases and 8 bases respectively, with 10 bases between them. The germline gives CDR1 LNHDA, CDR2 SQIVND (reference sequence). For the CDR3, the DNA is TGTGCCAGTAGTATAGATCCCGACAGGGGCTACACCTTC. Translating gives CASSIDPDRGYTF.

This chain uses TRBV10-2 with TRBJ2-7; 11 bases match TRBD1. With V trimmed by 6 bases and J by 6 bases, 4 bases remained unmatched. Germline V gene lookup returns CDR1 WSHSY and CDR2 SAAADI. The CDR3 has 13 residues. CDR3 nucleotides: TGCGCCAGCAGCAAAGGGACAGGGGGCGAGCAGTACTTC. Translation gives CASSKGTGGEQYF.

This clone was counted only a few times. This chain joins TRBV5-4 and TRBJ1-2, with 9 bases lining up with TRBD1. V lost 4 bases, J lost 11 bases, and 6 bases stayed unmatched. Germline loops: CDR1 SGHNT, CDR2 YYREEE (reference sequence). The CDR3 is 12 amino acids. CDR3 in DNA: TGTGCCAGCAGCCGGACAGGGGAGGGTTACACCTTC. It encodes CASSRTGEGYTF.

J is TRBJ2-5 and V is TRBV19, with a possible D match to TRBD1 (6 bases). CDR1 is LNHDA and CDR2 is SQIVND in the germline V gene (reference sequence). Trimming shortened V by 3 bases and J by 2 bases, and 13 bases separated the two germline ends. The CDR3 spans 15 residues. Written as DNA, the CDR3 is TGTGCCAGTAGTATGGGACATACCGCTCAAGAGACCCAGTACTTC. It yields the protein CASSMGHTAQETQYF.

The chain uses TRBV5-1 and TRBJ2-7; possibly TRBD2 for D (5 bases). This CDR3 spans 15 amino acids. Germline assignment: CDR1 SGHRS and CDR2 YFSETQ. V shed 4 bases and J shed 0 bases, with 14 bases lying between them. The CDR3 sequence is CASSPTSQNSYEQYF. The CDR3 DNA is TGCGCCAGCAGCCCAACTAGTCAAAACTCCTACGAGCAGTACTTC.

The chain couples TRBV2 to TRBJ1-1; 7 bases are a match to TRBD1. The CDR3 length is 15 residues. Germline V gene data show CDR1 as SNHLY and CDR2 as FYNNEI. The J segment lost 1 base and the V segment lost 3 bases, leaving 5 bases of the junction unmatched. This CDR3 reads CASSEQGQTNTEAFF. The CDR3 nucleotides are TGTGCCAGCAGTGAGCAGGGACAGACGAACACTGAAGCTTTCTTT.

This chain joins TRBV6-5 and TRBJ1-5; D perhaps matches TRBD1 (6 bases). The V gene lost 4 bases and the J gene lost 1 base, with 11 bases spanning the gap. Germline loops: CDR1 MNHEY, CDR2 SVGAGI. CDR3 length: 15 amino acids. The CDR3 region is CASSFYRESNQPQHF. In DNA, the CDR3 is TGTGCCAGCAGTTTCTACAGGGAGAGCAATCAGCCCCAGCATTTT.

The chain combines TRBV2 with TRBJ2-1; 15 bases are shared with TRBD2. Trimming removed 6 bases from V and 7 bases from J; junction bases left unmatched: 7. The CDR3 runs to 16 residues. Per the germline V gene, CDR1 is SNHLY and CDR2 is FYNNEI. CDR3 in amino acids: CASRTGLAGGSNEQFF. CDR3 nucleotides: TGTGCCAGCAGGACGGGACTAGCGGGAGGATCAAATGAGCAGTTCTTC. The full variable domain, with the rest looked up from reference TRBV2 and TRBJ2-1, is EPEVTQTPSHQVTQMGQEVILRCVPISNHLYFYWYRQILGQKVEFLVSFYNNEISEKSEIFDDQFSVERPDGSNFTLKIRSTKLEDSAMYFCASRTGLAGGSNEQFFGPGTRLTVL.

The chain recombines TRBV9 with TRBJ1-1, with 7 positions matching TRBD1. The germline gives CDR1 SGDLS, CDR2 YYNGEE. The CDR3 spans 15 residues. After removal of 3 bases from V and 5 bases from J, the junction contained 10 bases not matched to a gene. This chain's CDR3 is CASSGQTGWGTEAFF. CDR3 in DNA: TGTGCCAGCAGCGGGCAGACAGGGTGGGGGACTGAAGCTTTCTTT.